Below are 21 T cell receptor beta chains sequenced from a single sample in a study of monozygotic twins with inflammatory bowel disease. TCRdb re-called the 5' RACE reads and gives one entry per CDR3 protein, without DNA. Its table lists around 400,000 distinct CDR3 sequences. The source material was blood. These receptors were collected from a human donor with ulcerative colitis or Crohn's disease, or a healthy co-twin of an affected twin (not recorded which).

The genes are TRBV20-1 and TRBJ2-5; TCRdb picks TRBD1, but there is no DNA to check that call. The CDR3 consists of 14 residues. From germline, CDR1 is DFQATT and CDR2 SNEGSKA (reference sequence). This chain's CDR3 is CSARWDGARETQYF.

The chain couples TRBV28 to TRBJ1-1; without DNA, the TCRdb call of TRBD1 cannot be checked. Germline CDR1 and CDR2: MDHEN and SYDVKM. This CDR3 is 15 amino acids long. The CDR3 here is CASSLATGGRTEAFF.

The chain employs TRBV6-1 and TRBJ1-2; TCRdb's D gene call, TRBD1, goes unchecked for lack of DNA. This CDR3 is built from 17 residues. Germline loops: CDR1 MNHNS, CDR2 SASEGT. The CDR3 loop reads CASSRIPKTGRSYGYTF.

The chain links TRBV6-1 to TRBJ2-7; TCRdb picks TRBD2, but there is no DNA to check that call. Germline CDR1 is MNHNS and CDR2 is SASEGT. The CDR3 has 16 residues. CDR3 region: CASSPIGTSGVGEQYF.

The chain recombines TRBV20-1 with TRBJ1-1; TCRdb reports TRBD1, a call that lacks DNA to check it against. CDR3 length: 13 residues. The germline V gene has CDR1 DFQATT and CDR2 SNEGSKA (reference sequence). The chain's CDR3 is CSARGQGFTEAFF.

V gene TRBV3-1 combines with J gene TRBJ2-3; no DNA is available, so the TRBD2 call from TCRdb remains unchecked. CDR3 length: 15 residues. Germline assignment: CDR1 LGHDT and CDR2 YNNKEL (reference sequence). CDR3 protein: CASSGLAGAADTQYF.

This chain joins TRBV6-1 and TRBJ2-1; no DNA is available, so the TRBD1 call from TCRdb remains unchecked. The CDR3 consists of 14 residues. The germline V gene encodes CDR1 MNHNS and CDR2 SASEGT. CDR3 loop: CASCPDRVKNEQFF.

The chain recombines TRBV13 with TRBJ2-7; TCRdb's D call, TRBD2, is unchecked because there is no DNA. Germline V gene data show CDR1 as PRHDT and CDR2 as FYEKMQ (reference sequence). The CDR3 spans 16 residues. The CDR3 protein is CASSLEVGTRMGEQYF.

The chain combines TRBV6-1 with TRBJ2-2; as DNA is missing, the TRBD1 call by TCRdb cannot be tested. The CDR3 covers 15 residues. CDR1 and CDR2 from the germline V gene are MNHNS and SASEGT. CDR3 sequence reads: CASSTGAANTGELFF.

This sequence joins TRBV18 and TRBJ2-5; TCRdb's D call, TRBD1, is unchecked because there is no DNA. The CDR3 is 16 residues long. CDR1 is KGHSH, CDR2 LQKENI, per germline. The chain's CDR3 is CASSPRTGVFQETQYF.

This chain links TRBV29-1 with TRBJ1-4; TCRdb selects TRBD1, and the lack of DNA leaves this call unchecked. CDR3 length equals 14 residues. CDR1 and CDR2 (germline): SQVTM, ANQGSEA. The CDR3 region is CSVGWDGPNEKLFF.

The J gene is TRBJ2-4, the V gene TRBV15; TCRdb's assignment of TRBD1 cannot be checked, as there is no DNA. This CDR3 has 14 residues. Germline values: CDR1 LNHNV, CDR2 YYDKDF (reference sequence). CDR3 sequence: CATSRTGSKNIQYF.

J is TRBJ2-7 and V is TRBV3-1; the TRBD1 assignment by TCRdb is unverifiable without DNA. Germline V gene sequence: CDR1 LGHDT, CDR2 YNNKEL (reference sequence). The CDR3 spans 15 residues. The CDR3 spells CASSQDTGFLDEQYF.

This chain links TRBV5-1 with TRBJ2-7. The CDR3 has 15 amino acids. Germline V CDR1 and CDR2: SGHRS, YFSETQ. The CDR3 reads CASSTWPSAPYEQYF.

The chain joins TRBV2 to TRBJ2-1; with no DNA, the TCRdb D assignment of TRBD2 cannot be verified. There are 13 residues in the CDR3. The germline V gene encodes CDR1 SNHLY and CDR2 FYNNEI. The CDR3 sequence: CASTAGPGNEQFF.

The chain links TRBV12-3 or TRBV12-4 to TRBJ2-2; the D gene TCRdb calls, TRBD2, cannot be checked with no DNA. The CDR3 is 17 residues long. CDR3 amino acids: CASTLHRAKPNTGELFF.

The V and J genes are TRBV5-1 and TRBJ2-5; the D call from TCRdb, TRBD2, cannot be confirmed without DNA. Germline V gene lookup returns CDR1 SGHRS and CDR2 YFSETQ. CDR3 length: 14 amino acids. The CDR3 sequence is CASSPGLRQETQYF.

The CDR3 protein is CASSPPLTDGYGYTF. V is TRBV18 and J is TRBJ1-2. The CDR3 runs 15 residues. Germline assignment: CDR1 KGHSH and CDR2 LQKENI.

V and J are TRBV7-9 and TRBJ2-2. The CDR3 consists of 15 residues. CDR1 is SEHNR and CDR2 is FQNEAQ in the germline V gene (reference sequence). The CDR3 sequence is CASSLFTKNTGELFF.

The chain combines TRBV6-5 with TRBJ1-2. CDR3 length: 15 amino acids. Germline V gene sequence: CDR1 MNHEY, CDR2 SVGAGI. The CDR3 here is CASSYSAGSTYGYTF.

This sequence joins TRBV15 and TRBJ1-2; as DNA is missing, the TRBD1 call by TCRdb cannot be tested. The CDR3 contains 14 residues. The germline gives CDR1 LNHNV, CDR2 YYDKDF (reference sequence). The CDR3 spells CATSRSQGSYGYTF.